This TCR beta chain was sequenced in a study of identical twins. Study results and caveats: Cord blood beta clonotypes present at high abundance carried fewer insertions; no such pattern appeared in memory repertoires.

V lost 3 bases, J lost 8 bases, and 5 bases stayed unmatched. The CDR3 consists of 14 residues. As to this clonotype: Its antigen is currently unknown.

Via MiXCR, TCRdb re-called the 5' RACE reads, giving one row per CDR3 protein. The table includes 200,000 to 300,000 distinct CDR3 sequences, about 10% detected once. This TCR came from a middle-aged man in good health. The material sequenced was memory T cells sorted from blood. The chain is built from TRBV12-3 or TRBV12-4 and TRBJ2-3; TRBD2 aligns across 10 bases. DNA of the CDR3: TGTGCCAGCAGTTTTCGAGCGGGGGGGACTACGCAGTATTTT. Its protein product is CASSFRAGGTTQYF.